These T cell receptor beta chains were read from a single sample in a study of T-cell memory formation after mild COVID-19. TCRdb used MiXCR to reprocess the 5' RACE reads, holding one entry per CDR3 protein. The sample contains almost 45,000 distinct CDR3 sequences, roughly 7% of which appear only once. The specimen sequenced was PBMCs or a T cell subset sorted from them (not recorded which). The receptors shown here come from an adult who had mild COVID-19 (a few samples of this study predate the infection). Cell type and time point are not known. Each CDR3 is given without its conserved first and last residue. Each record gives: V gene, clone size, J gene, CDR3 protein. Some rows mark clone size as missing; the rest say once, few, many or name a class of expanded clone.

TRBV5-5	NA	TRBJ2-5	ASSPFPTETQY
TRBV10-3	many	TRBJ1-1	AISTGVTEAF
TRBV6-5	many	TRBJ2-7	ASSSDTLLYEQY
TRBV7-8	few	TRBJ1-2	ASSLMTGQFGYT
TRBV7-9	many	TRBJ2-1	ASSLGGIEQF
TRBV7-3	many	TRBJ2-1	ASSSHARWSGEGAYNEQF
TRBV29-1	NA	TRBJ2-5	SVDGNVQETQY
TRBV4-1	many	TRBJ2-1	ASSRGGVSYNEQF
TRBV7-2	few	TRBJ1-4	ASSTARGRTNEKLF
TRBV29-1	many	TRBJ2-1	SVDRGPKKGQF
TRBV7-9	few	TRBJ1-6	ASSLEGNPNSPLH
TRBV5-1	few	TRBJ1-4	ASSLAAGATNEKLF
TRBV12-3/TRBV12-4	few	TRBJ1-5	ASSLGGQYSNQPQH
TRBV24-1	many	TRBJ1-2	ATSETGTGSYGYT
TRBV20-1	many	TRBJ2-1	SAASYNEQF
TRBV4-2	few	TRBJ2-7	ASSQDDSYEQY
TRBV7-9	NA	TRBJ1-6	ASSLGLTNNSPLH
TRBV7-9	many	TRBJ2-3	AISRGGSTDTQY
TRBV5-4	NA	TRBJ2-1	ASSGAGTSPINEQF
TRBV12-3/TRBV12-4	many	TRBJ1-2	ASSGADYGYT
TRBV9	many	TRBJ2-7	ASSPRDGIYEQY
TRBV11-2	NA	TRBJ1-6	ASSLGMNNSPLH
TRBV3-1	many	TRBJ2-6	ASSQKAGANVLT
TRBV12-3/TRBV12-4	NA	TRBJ2-6	ASSFSRLALSSGANVLT
TRBV12-3/TRBV12-4	few	TRBJ1-6	ASSLLGAFGSPLH
TRBV7-2	many	TRBJ2-1	ASSPGPRSSYNEQF
TRBV20-1	many	TRBJ2-3	SARLPGVMADTQY
TRBV20-1	few	TRBJ1-2	SAPEGTYGYT
TRBV12-3/TRBV12-4	once	TRBJ2-3	ASTKGQGDTQY
TRBV13	few	TRBJ2-1	ASSSGLFEQF
TRBV4-1	few	TRBJ2-1	ASSKGLADYNEQF
TRBV7-2	few	TRBJ2-1	ASSLLRQGGADEQF
TRBV27	NA	TRBJ1-2	ASSLTGDGYT
TRBV12-3/TRBV12-4	many	TRBJ1-2	ASSPASYGYT
TRBV21-1	many	TRBJ1-1	ASSKLQGLEAF
TRBV18	few	TRBJ1-2	ASSPRTSSTLSYGYT
TRBV29-1	many	TRBJ1-5	SVIIDGASNQPQH
TRBV19	few	TRBJ1-5	ASRGHPTPHSNQPQH
TRBV7-6	many	TRBJ2-1	ASSYGTSGGGDEQF
TRBV12-3/TRBV12-4	NA	TRBJ2-5	ASSLKVWAGQETQY
TRBV3-1	few	TRBJ2-7	ASSQGLGSGRLGYEQY
TRBV5-8	few	TRBJ2-3	ASSLAGVRTDTQY
TRBV27	many	TRBJ1-1	ASSLFRGTEAF
TRBV4-2	many	TRBJ2-5	ASSQGHASGRFQETQY
TRBV25-1	many	TRBJ1-1	ASSDLRRAF
TRBV20-1	many	TRBJ2-7	SARDRILASYEQY
TRBV7-8	many	TRBJ2-3	ASSPKGGGGQY
TRBV9	few	TRBJ2-2	ASTWAENTGELF